This TCR beta chain was sequenced in a study of graft-versus-host responses after intestinal transplantation. Comments on this clone: What it binds is not known.

Per germline, CDR1 MGHDK and CDR2 SYGVNS. Trimming at V came to 3 bases and at J to 2 bases, leaving 0 bases not matched to a gene. This CDR3 comprises 14 residues. TCRdb's copy holds only in-frame clones and misses some; the assay was immunoSEQ multiplex PCR. The sample has roughly 110,000 clones; 80% to 90% are singletons. This receptor was taken from a human donor who was the organ donor for an intestinal transplant. Source: unstimulated CD4+ T cells sorted from spleen or lymph node cells, taken before transplant. The rearrangement links TRBV25-1 to TRBJ2-7, with 11 bases lining up with TRBD2. The CDR3 spells CASSDSGRAYEQYF. CDR3 bases: TGTGCCAGCAGTGATAGCGGGAGGGCCTACGAGCAGTACTTC.